This TCR beta chain was obtained from a study of cytomegalovirus exposure and HLA in healthy donors (dated by TCRdb to 2016 to 2017). Some background on the complete study: In an earlier analysis of about 560 of the donors, 250 to 350 Gb of sequence data and 117 million unique TCR beta sequences from 150 million to 200 million T cells were reported. An early release covering 550 to 650 HLA-typed donors comprised approximately 290 gigabases of sequencing data and tens of millions of unique TCR sequences. Of the roughly 420 genotyped donors, more than 75% were placed in the genetic ancestry cluster associated with self-reported Caucasian donors. The study aimed to test whether signatures of past pathogen exposure could be identified by cataloging public T cell receptors. The study used immunosequencing to profile the T cell repertoires of about 670 subjects and linked those repertoires to cytomegalovirus serostatus. Besides the first cohort of 500 to 700 subjects, a separate validation cohort made up of over 100 different subjects was used. The study combined high-throughput TCR immunosequencing, statistical association of individual TCRs with disease status, and machine learning to predict cytomegalovirus infection status. In a later analysis, previously published TCR beta repertoires from hundreds of donors were re-analyzed and high-resolution HLA genotyping was added so that TCR occurrence patterns could be studied. Rather than drawing on any new phenotypic data, the later analysis identified candidate immune exposures from TCR beta sequences and the way those sequences occurred across donors. An earlier analysis of a few hundred of the donors applied high-throughput TCR beta sequencing to assess whether each TCR beta V gene segment acted as functional or pseudogenic. Donor age, sex, ethnicity and CMV serostatus were collected together with the repertoire data. In a later genetic analysis, genome-wide SNP genotypes for about three fifths of the roughly 670 donors were used, and that subset was treated as a discovery cohort. All discovery cohort repertoires had been generated on a single sequencing platform. Class I and class II HLA loci were covered by the typing at four-digit resolution. The number of typed donors differed by locus: about 620-640 for A, B, C, DRB1 and DQB1; approximately 520 for DQA1; 606 for DPA1; and around 450 for DPB1. Four to six DR-DQ haplotypes were handled as single units for association and clustering, since linkage in the cohort was strong. On average, around 240,000 unique TCR beta nucleotide sequences were sequenced per donor among fewer than 500 genotyped donors of the cohort, with around 19% of those sequences being non-productive. The paper's findings and limits, for the study overall: Roughly 17 rarely observed V segments, including chromosome 9 orphons, were excluded from the earlier analysis of about 610 of the donors because counts were too low. Presence/absence analyses assumed roughly uniform sequencing depth across donors, an assumption that may not hold. At a false discovery rate of 0.05, a later analysis linked some 17,000 TCR beta sequences to specific HLA alleles. Because some donors lacked HLA typing at each locus, the association tests relied only on the typed subset. Linkage disequilibrium might explain the correlated functional status among segregating V segments, but an unknown experimental factor could not be ruled out. The classifier was reported to diagnose cytomegalovirus status with high specificity and sensitivity in both the original cohort and the validation cohort. A later genetic analysis reported fewer N-insertions in productive TCRs among donors in an Asian-associated ancestry cluster than the 666-donor mean. In vitro tests confirmed that a few of the cytomegalovirus-associated TCR beta chains recognize cytomegalovirus antigens. An earlier analysis of approximately 530 of the donors showed that most TCR beta V segments appeared in productive rearrangements either about 87% or about 30% of the time, which broadly matched IMGT annotations. The study listed over 150 TCR beta chains as associated with cytomegalovirus. According to a later analysis, parvovirus B19, influenza, CMV and Epstein-Barr virus appeared linked to several top co-occurrence clusters. The sequencing pipeline was judged likely to have produced a cluster of highly shared sequence variants as a technical artifact. When HLA alleles, especially DR and DQ, strongly co-occurred, TCR associations were difficult to assign to individual alleles. According to a later analysis, TCR association rates differed among HLA loci, with DRB1 alleles showing the most associated TCRs and HLA-C alleles showing the fewest. Across donors, most TCR sequences were observed very rarely, whereas some public TCRs were present in many individuals. Some IMGT-functional V segments, including TRBV6-2 and TRBV6-3, could not be distinguished by the 87-base-pair reads and were therefore excluded. In a later analysis, most CMV-associated TCR beta chains were found to appear HLA-restricted, with HLA associations seemingly driven largely by CMV exposure. Compared with equally common non-associated chains, HLA-associated TCR beta chains in a later analysis were more clonally expanded and had lower generation probabilities. Only TCR beta chains were sequenced in this cohort, and the absence of alpha or paired-chain data limited detectable features. It was suggested by the authors that the approach could potentially be generalized to other disease states and immunological phenotypes. In a later genetic analysis, a missense DCLRE1C variant was associated with V-gene and J-gene trimming of TCR beta chains, and the association was replicated in an independent cohort. A further reported finding was that TCR beta sequences accurately predicted the HLA-A and HLA-B alleles for most subjects in the first cohort. For the cohort, immune exposure information was limited to CMV serostatus.

CDR1 and CDR2 (MNHNS, SASEGT) derive from the germline V gene. Relative to germline, V is 1 base shorter and J is 6 bases shorter, with 4 bases between their ends. The CDR3 holds 11 amino acids from the cysteine to the phenylalanine. Only CDR3 DNA is held: 33 bases, read in frame from base 1. The method was the immunoSEQ multiplex PCR assay. The multiplex PCR relied on a mix of 60 forward primers for TCR Vbeta segments and 13 reverse primers for TCR Jbeta segments. Amplification of the CDR3 region of rearranged TCR beta genes was performed with a multiplex PCR assay on genomic DNA. On the Illumina HiSeq System, the amplified TCR beta libraries were sequenced as 87-base-pair reads. Turning to the authors' computational methods: A later analysis counted some 74 million unique TCR beta chains across the 550 to 750 repertoires, and roughly 10 million of these chains were shared by at least two donors. Raw reads were error-corrected and collapsed into unique sequences by a nearest-neighbor algorithm in which closely related sequences were merged to remove PCR and sequencing errors. CDR3 sequences were aligned to IMGT reference sequences to assign V, D and J gene segments. For a sequence to be retained, a match of at least six nucleotides to both a V gene segment and a J gene segment was required. Rearrangements were classified as productive when the CDR3 lacked stop codons and remained in frame with V and J, and all other rearrangements were classified as non-productive. CDR3 was defined according to IMGT convention as the region running from the second conserved V-encoded cysteine to the conserved J-encoded phenylalanine. Sequences without an unambiguous match to a single V gene segment were excluded from the earlier analysis of approximately 560 of the donors. In an earlier analysis of about 590 of the donors, a V segment was called functional when productive rearrangements were above 56.7%, and segregating when the standard deviation between donors exceeded 5%. To diagnose cytomegalovirus status from the catalog of TCR beta chain sequences, a statistical classification framework was built. A later analysis assigned V and J genes by comparing TCR nucleotide sequences with IMGT/GENE-DB human TR gene sequences. In a later analysis, CDR3 sequences and most-parsimonious VDJ recombination scenarios were assigned using the TCRdist pipeline. In a later analysis, each TCR beta chain was defined by its CDR3 amino acid sequence together with its V-gene family, and reads without a unique V-gene family were excluded. As a way to deal with suspected cross-contamination and a sequencing artifact, a later analysis dropped over 550 nucleotide sequences that were highly shared and had low generation probability. In a later analysis, a clonal expansion index for each public chain was calculated from normalized within-repertoire ranks of inferred template counts. In a later analysis, generation probabilities were computed using a VDJ recombination model fitted to out-of-frame rearrangements, and the results were checked against IGoR. In a later analysis, TCR-TCR, TCR-HLA and TCR-CMV co-occurrence was scored with hypergeometric tests, and a repertoire-size bias correction was applied to TCR pairs. A later analysis estimated false discovery rates by permuting HLA or CMV assignments 20 times. In a later analysis, co-occurring TCRs were grouped using DBSCAN, with TCRdist sequence similarity added in when clustering inside HLA-allele-positive subsets. For co-occurrence clustering, repertoires with fewer than 30,000 or more than 120,000 public chains were excluded, along with five repertoires with anomalous nucleotide sharing. Not all clones reach the TCRdb copy of this immuneACCESS table, which keeps in-frame sequences only. Checked studies attribute under half of the gap to unresolved V genes and leave the rest unexplained. For V, J and clone size, that table is used; D and trimming come from the DNA. Recorded for this sample are about 98,000 clones; around 67% of them occurred a single time. The top ten clonotypes cover approximately 1.8% of the sample.

The cohort consisted of 650 to 850 healthy bone marrow donors. All cohort members were sampled while nominally healthy, although unrecorded immune exposures were likely present. The donor tested CMV seronegative and was one of the 352 seronegative cohort members. A peripheral blood sample was provided by each donor, and peripheral blood mononuclear cells were used for TCR beta sequencing. The Qiagen DNeasy Blood Extraction Kit was used to extract genomic DNA from the blood cell samples. About this clone itself: It lacks a known antigen. No base quality values were provided; no much bigger clone lies one nucleotide off.

The receptor comes from a male donor in good health and CMV-seronegative. The sample consisted of PBMCs. In this chain, TRBV6-1 is recombined with TRBJ2-7, with the D gene too uncertain to name. The CDR3 has the sequence CASSEVSEQYF. The bases read TGTGCCAGCAGTGAAGTTAGCGAGCAGTACTTC.